These 9 T cell receptor beta chains were all obtained from the same sample, sequenced in a study of human T cells and chemical hapten exposure. Each CDR3 protein gets one entry after TCRdb re-called the RACE reads with MiXCR. This table has approximately 400,000 distinct CDR3 sequences, less than 6.5% appearing once. Time point: pre-sensitization, week 0. As to treatment: therapeutic diphenylcyclopropenone sensitization with weekly scalp DPC. The specimen comprised whole blood, sampled in connection with sensitization to the hapten diphenylcyclopropenone (DPC). The receptors stem from a woman aged 45-65 years with alopecia areata. Some clones in this sample may be carry-over from other donors' samples.

At least ten counts were recorded for this clonotype. The chain uses TRBV29-1 and TRBJ2-3; D is undetermined. Trimming took off 5 bases at V and 4 bases at J, with 31 bases between the two ends. The CDR3 sequence is 19 residues long. In germline, CDR1 is SQVTM, CDR2 ANQGSEA. CDR3 protein: CSVIGSATKPQRFPDTQYF. CDR3 coding DNA: TGCAGCGTTATTGGATCGGCAACCAAACCCCAGCGATTCCCAGATACGCAGTATTTT.

The rearrangement joins TRBV3-1 to TRBJ1-5, with D perhaps TRBD1 (6 bases). Per germline, CDR1 LGHDT and CDR2 YNNKEL (reference sequence). Trimming took 1 base from V and 6 from J, leaving 10 bases between them. CDR3 length equals 14 residues. The CDR3 region is CASSQGGGGQPQHF. The CDR3 DNA reads as TGTGCCAGCAGCCAAGGAGGGGGGGGTCAGCCCCAGCATTTT.

This clonotype has more than one count but fewer than ten. The chain uses TRBV4-3 and TRBJ2-7, with a weak D call TRBD2 (5 bases). The V gene lost 1 base and the J gene lost 2 bases, with 18 bases spanning the gap. The CDR3 has 17 residues. Germline CDR1 and CDR2: LGHNA and YSLEER. CDR3: CASSQGLSAGRTYEQYF. The CDR3 DNA reads as TGCGCCAGCAGCCAAGGGCTTTCGGCGGGCAGAACCTACGAGCAGTACTTC.

The chain employs TRBV7-9 and TRBJ1-5; D is undetermined. Germline V gives CDR1 SEHNR, CDR2 FQNEAQ (reference sequence). Trimming took off 2 bases at V and 0 bases at J, with 11 bases between the two ends. The CDR3 covers 16 residues. The CDR3 nucleotides are TGTGCCAGCAGCTTAACCCGCTGGGATAGCAATCAGCCCCAGCATTTT. Protein: CASSLTRWDSNQPQHF. Full variable domain (rest looked up from reference TRBV7-9 and TRBJ1-5): DTGVSQNPRHKITKRGQNVTFRCDPISEHNRLYWYRQTLGQGPEFLTYFQNEAQLEKSRLLSDRFSAERPKGSFSTLEIQRTEQGDSAMYLCASSLTRWDSNQPQHFGDGTRLSIL.

This clonotype was recorded at least ten times. The CDR3 loop is CAGRSTAQETQYF. The CDR3 DNA is TGTGCCGGCCGCTCGACCGCACAAGAGACCCAGTACTTC. This sequence joins TRBV2 and TRBJ2-5; D remains ambiguous. The V gene lost 11 bases and the J gene lost 2 bases, with 15 bases spanning the gap. The length of the CDR3 is 13 residues. Germline V CDR1 and CDR2: SNHLY, FYNNEI.

The table lists this clonotype with a few counts. V and J are TRBV20-1 and TRBJ1-6; 9 bases align to TRBD1. The CDR3 has 13 residues. V was clipped by 6 bases and J by 6 bases; unmatched bases: 3. The germline gives CDR1 DFQATT, CDR2 SNEGSKA (reference sequence). The CDR3 DNA is TGCAGTGCCAGGGACAGGGCTAATTCACCCCTCCACTTT. It codes for CSARDRANSPLHF.

The chain links TRBV6-1 to TRBJ2-5, with D tentatively TRBD2 (5 bases). The CDR3 is made up of 15 amino acids. V lost 1 base and J lost 5, with 14 bases in between. Germline loops: CDR1 MNHNS, CDR2 SASEGT. CDR3 in amino acids: CASSEVERRGETQYF. CDR3 nucleotides: TGTGCCAGCAGTGAAGTGGAACGGCGAGGGGAGACCCAGTACTTC.

This clonotype occurred a few times. The chain recombines TRBV10-2 with TRBJ2-1; 10 nucleotides align to TRBD2. V gave up 2 bases and J gave up 13 bases; unmatched junction bases: 2. CDR1 and CDR2 from the germline V gene are WSHSY and SAAADI. This CDR3 comprises 12 residues. This CDR3 reads CASSEGLADQFF. CDR3 coding DNA: TGCGCCAGCAGTGAGGGACTAGCGGACCAGTTCTTC.

The rearrangement uses TRBV29-1 and TRBJ2-1; the D gene is possibly TRBD1 (7 bases). Per germline, CDR1 SQVTM and CDR2 ANQGSEA. The CDR3 has 13 amino acids. V lost 5 bases and J 9 bases, leaving 17 bases between the germline ends. The DNA for the CDR3 is TGCAGCGTTCCGGGCCAGGGGGGTCGTGAGCAGTTCTTC. Protein product: CSVPGQGGREQFF.